This T cell receptor beta chain was retrieved from a study of OX40 agonist ivuxolimab in advanced cancers. Repertoires were generated with immunoSEQ multiplex PCR, while TCRdb's copy carries only in-frame clones and drops some. The repertoire consists of almost 35,000 clones, with 65% to 80% occurring once and the leading ten covering approximately 11%. Findings of the study overall: The average count of expanded clones was higher among CD8+ T cells than among CD4+. Some nonresponders likewise displayed low normalized T-cell clonal expansion.

CDR3 size: 12 residues. CDR1 MNHEY and CDR2 SMNVEV come from the germline V gene (reference sequence). V was trimmed by 7 bases and J by 0 bases, leaving 7 bases between them. Concerning this clone: Its antigen is unidentified.

The rearrangement joins TRBV27 to TRBJ2-7; D is unclear. This sample comprised CD4+ or CD8+ T cells sorted from blood, obtained in a trial of the OX40 agonist ivuxolimab. This clonotype was sampled from an adult with an advanced solid tumor such as melanoma, head and neck, liver or kidney cancer. For the CDR3, the DNA is TGTGCCAGCATCGGAGACTCCTACGAGCAGTACTTC. This sequence encodes CASIGDSYEQYF.